The 28 T cell receptor beta chains in this list originate from one sample, sequenced in a study of molecular identifiers for immune sequencing clone quantification. TCRdb reprocessed the PCR reads with MiXCR, giving one entry per CDR3 protein. The sample has 400,000 to 600,000 distinct CDR3 sequences, 20% to 25% seen once; the top ten hold 0.7% to 1%. The sample taken for sequencing was naive CD8+ T cells from blood, with Jurkat cell RNA spiked in. The sample's subset: FACS-sorted CD8+CD4-CCR7+CD45RA+ naive T cells. The receptor source for this set is a human donor in good health. Some libraries in this study had Jurkat cell RNA spiked in.

This clonotype was recorded many times. This sequence joins TRBV20-1 and TRBJ1-1; D is unclear. The germline V gene has CDR1 DFQATT and CDR2 SNEGSKA (reference sequence). This CDR3 is built from 11 residues. With 8 bases removed from V and 0 bases from J, the gap between germline ends came to 7 bases. CDR3 in amino acids: CSTELNTEAFF. The CDR3 nucleotides read TGCAGTACAGAGTTGAACACTGAAGCTTTCTTT.

Regarding this clonotype: Given a much more abundant clone one base away, this may be a read error. This chain uses TRBV4-3 with TRBJ2-3; 8 bases line up with TRBD1. Germline V gives CDR1 LGHNA, CDR2 YSLEER. This CDR3 region has 18 residues. CDR3 amino acids: CACSQELRPGTGPDTQYF. In DNA, the CDR3 is TGCGCCTGCAGCCAAGAGCTGCGACCGGGGACAGGCCCAGATACGCAGTATTTT.

This clonotype came up many times. The gene calls are TRBV29-1 and TRBJ1-2; 9 positions match TRBD1. The CDR3 extends over 13 amino acids. Germline V CDR1 and CDR2: SQVTM, ANQGSEA. The junction had 11 bases not matched to a gene; V was cut back by 7 bases and J by 8 bases. The CDR3 region is CSAIDGQGRGYTF. CDR3 DNA: TGCAGCGCTATCGACGGACAGGGGCGAGGCTACACCTTC.

Comments on this clonotype: A single base separates this from a much larger clone, so it may be a read error. V is TRBV7-9 and J is TRBJ1-4; D perhaps matches TRBD1 (6 bases). The germline CDR1 and CDR2 sequences are SEHNR and FQNEAQ (reference sequence). V dropped 5 bases and J dropped 13 bases, with 14 bases sitting between them. CDR3 size: 12 residues. Here the CDR3 reads CASSHREGRLFF. CDR3 sequence (DNA): TGTGCCAGCAGCCACAGGGAAGGAAGACTGTTTTTT. Variable domain in full (rest from reference TRBV7-9 and TRBJ1-4): DTGVSQNPRHKITKRGQNVTFRCDPISEHNRLYWYRQTLGQGPEFLTYFQNEAQLEKSRLLSDRFSAERPKGSFSTLEIQRTEQGDSAMYLCASSHREGRLFFGSGTQLSVL.

The chain uses TRBV12-3 or TRBV12-4 and TRBJ2-5; D is uncertain. V lost 1 base to trimming and J lost 1 base, with 10 bases between them. CDR3 size: 15 residues. CDR3 residues: CASSLVEWAQETQYF. CDR3 in DNA: TGTGCCAGCAGTTTAGTGGAGTGGGCCCAAGAGACCCAGTACTTC.

This clonotype has ten or more counts. CDR3: CASSLQPEDEQYF. In nucleotides, the CDR3 is TGTGCCAGCAGCTTACAACCCGAGGACGAGCAGTACTTC. The gene calls are TRBV7-6 and TRBJ2-7; D call uncertain. The germline CDR1 and CDR2 sequences are SGHVS and FNYEAQ. V was shortened by 2 bases and J by 5 bases, with 10 bases between the two germline ends. The CDR3 contains 13 residues.

There are many counts of this clonotype. The chain employs TRBV6-1 and TRBJ1-5; 9 nucleotides match TRBD1. V dropped 3 bases and J dropped 2; count of bases not matched to a gene: 5. This CDR3 is built from 16 residues. Germline-derived CDR1 and CDR2 are MNHNS and SASEGT. The CDR3 DNA is TGTGCCAGCAGTGAGGACAGGGGTGGTGGCAATCAGCCCCAGCATTTT. It translates to CASSEDRGGGNQPQHF.

This clonotype turned up a few times. J is TRBJ2-2 and V is TRBV6-2 or TRBV6-3; D is unclear. CDR1 MNHEY and CDR2 SVGEGT come from the germline V gene. CDR3 length: 13 amino acids. V was trimmed by 4 bases and J by 4 bases, leaving 7 bases between them. The CDR3 region is CASSFGFTGELFF. Here the CDR3 DNA reads TGTGCCAGCAGTTTCGGATTCACCGGGGAGCTGTTTTTT.

The sample holds a few counts of this clonotype. The V gene is TRBV7-9, the J gene TRBJ2-7, with 7 bases lining up with TRBD1. V gave up 5 bases and J gave up 5 bases; unmatched junction bases: 6. There are 13 residues in the CDR3. Germline CDR1 is SEHNR and CDR2 is FQNEAQ (reference sequence). The CDR3 spells CASSPDRVHEQYF. In DNA, the CDR3 is TGTGCCAGCAGCCCCGACAGGGTCCACGAGCAGTACTTC. The full variable domain, with the rest looked up from reference TRBV7-9 and TRBJ2-7, is DTGVSQNPRHKITKRGQNVTFRCDPISEHNRLYWYRQTLGQGPEFLTYFQNEAQLEKSRLLSDRFSAERPKGSFSTLEIQRTEQGDSAMYLCASSPDRVHEQYFGPGTRLTVT.

At least ten counts were recorded for this clonotype. The chain recombines TRBV20-1 with TRBJ2-7; TRBD2 agrees at 8 bases. Germline V gene lookup returns CDR1 DFQATT and CDR2 SNEGSKA (reference sequence). J lost 4 bases, V lost 0 bases, and 11 bases had no gene match. The CDR3 is made up of 16 amino acids. This CDR3 reads CSARDIRGSGVYEQYF. CDR3 in DNA: TGCAGTGCTAGAGACATCCGGGGTAGCGGGGTATACGAGCAGTACTTC.

This clonotype was found many times. The chain recombines TRBV19 with TRBJ1-5; D unresolved. CDR1 is LNHDA, CDR2 SQIVND, per germline (reference sequence). The CDR3 loop spans 15 amino acids. V was pared by 3 bases and J by 4 bases, with 13 bases between. CDR3 sequence (DNA): TGTGCCAGTAGTATTGGGGTAACAGCTAATCAGCCCCAGCATTTT. Its protein is CASSIGVTANQPQHF.

This clonotype showed up many times. The chain links TRBV6-6 to TRBJ2-3; 9 positions match TRBD2. With V trimmed by 5 bases and J by 2 bases, 14 bases remained unmatched. CDR3 size: 18 residues. Germline CDR1 reads MNHNY; CDR2 reads SVGAGI (reference sequence). CDR3 bases: TGTGCCAGCAGTCCCGGGGAGCGGGGGGCCCAATACACAGATACGCAGTATTTT. Encoded protein: CASSPGERGAQYTDTQYF.

This clonotype was seen only a few times. V and J are TRBV4-1 and TRBJ1-3; TRBD1 might be the D (5 bases). This CDR3 comprises 16 residues. Germline loops: CDR1 MGHRA, CDR2 YSYEKL. Trimming cost V 1 base and J 8 bases, with 18 bases left between them. The CDR3 DNA sequence: TGCGCCAGCAGCCAAGGTACACAGGTCATCGGGGACACCATATATTTT. This codes for CASSQGTQVIGDTIYF.

This clonotype was seen a few times. The rearrangement links TRBV20-1 to TRBJ1-1; D ambiguous. This CDR3 is built from 16 residues. Germline assignment: CDR1 DFQATT and CDR2 SNEGSKA (reference sequence). Trimming took 0 bases from V and 4 from J, leaving 18 bases between them. As DNA, the CDR3 is TGCAGTGCTAGAGATTACACAGAAAGTTCGGGCACTGAAGCTTTCTTT. It specifies CSARDYTESSGTEAFF.

Note on this clonotype: One end of the junction is discordant with germline, which a read error may explain. This rearrangement joins TRBV7-6 to TRBJ2-6, with a possible D match to TRBD2 (6 bases). From germline, CDR1 is SGHVS and CDR2 FNYEAQ. The CDR3 covers 18 residues. The CDR3 region has the DNA TGTGCCGGCAGCCTAGCGAACCCCATAGATTCTGGGGCCAACGTCCTGACTTTC. Protein: CAGSLANPIDSGANVLTF.

This clonotype was counted between two and nine times. The chain combines TRBV6-5 with TRBJ1-2; 7 bases line up with TRBD1. V dropped 2 bases and J dropped 9; count of bases not matched to a gene: 6. CDR3 size: 13 residues. CDR1 MNHEY and CDR2 SVGAGI come from the germline V gene. CDR3 protein: CASSYMTGTSYTF. Here the CDR3 DNA reads TGTGCCAGCAGTTACATGACAGGGACGAGCTACACCTTC.

This clonotype was counted between two and nine times. This CDR3 is CASSQGIGYEQYF. CDR3 nucleotide sequence: TGCGCCAGCAGCCAAGGAATTGGGTACGAGCAGTACTTC. The J gene is TRBJ2-7, the V gene TRBV4-1, with no clear D. The CDR3 sequence is 13 residues long. From germline, CDR1 is MGHRA and CDR2 YSYEKL. V gave up 1 base and J gave up 4 bases, with 8 bases separating them.

In regard to this clonotype: A single base separates this from a much larger clone, so it may be a read error. The rearrangement links TRBV5-1 to TRBJ1-4; TRBD1 aligns across 9 bases. CDR1 and CDR2 (germline): SGHRS, YFSETQ. There are 14 residues in the CDR3. The CDR3 bases are TGCGCCAACAGCACGGGACAGGGAGGAGAAAAACTGTTTTTT. Protein: CANSTGQGGEKLFF. Drawing the rest from reference TRBV5-1 and TRBJ1-4, the complete variable domain is KAGVTQTPRYLIKTRGQQVTLSCSPISGHRSVSWYQQTPGQGLQFLFEYFSETQRNKGNFPGRFSGRQFSNSRSEMNVSTLELGDSALYLCANSTGQGGEKLFFGSGTQLSVL.

The chain recombines TRBV13 with TRBJ2-7; 11 positions agree with TRBD1. This CDR3 is 15 amino acids long. Per germline, CDR1 PRHDT and CDR2 FYEKMQ (reference sequence). J gave up 2 bases and V 5 bases, and 5 bases lay outside the gene matches. The DNA of the CDR3 is TGTGCCAGCAGCACCCAGGGACAGGGGGCCTACGAGCAGTACTTC. It codes for CASSTQGQGAYEQYF.

This clonotype was observed a few times. V gene TRBV21-1 combines with J gene TRBJ2-2; the D call in the table, TRBD1, was not verified against the DNA. TRBV21-1 is flagged as a pseudogene. This CDR3 region has 16 residues. In nucleotides, the CDR3 is TGTGCCAGCAGCAAGACCGGACAGGGGAACACCGGGGAGCTGTTTTTT. This gives the protein CASSKTGQGNTGELFF.

This clonotype was seen just once. Being one base from a much bigger clone, this may be a read error. No conserved phenylalanine or tryptophan ends this CDR3, so it is likely a read error. V usage is TRBV5-6 and J usage is TRBJ1-1, with D hard to call. Germline V lookup: CDR1 SGHDT, CDR2 YYEEEE. The CDR3 runs to 12 residues. V gave up 1 base and J gave up 11 bases, with 12 bases separating them. Here the CDR3 reads CASSLSGSGAFY. Written as DNA, the CDR3 is TGTGCCAGCAGCTTGTCCGGATCTGGGGCTTTCTAT.

This clonotype was picked up one time. The chain couples TRBV29-1 to TRBJ2-1; TRBD2 aligns across 10 bases. The CDR3 is made up of 14 amino acids. Germline V gene sequence: CDR1 SQVTM, CDR2 ANQGSEA. For the CDR3, the DNA is TGCGGCGCTGAGGGAAGCGGGAGGGAGAATGAGCAGTTCTTC. It specifies CGAEGSGRENEQFF.

This clonotype has a handful of counts. At one boundary the junction diverges from the germline segment, which might be a read error. V gene TRBV27 combines with J gene TRBJ2-1; D gene unclear. The CDR3 is made up of 13 amino acids. The V gene's germline CDR1 is MNHEY and CDR2 SMNVEV (reference sequence). The CDR3 DNA follows: TGTGCCAGCGGTTTGACCCTATACAATGAGCAGTTCTTC. This translates into CASGLTLYNEQFF.

As for this clonotype: A junction end diverges from the germline sequence, so it may reflect a read error. V gene TRBV12-3 or TRBV12-4 combines with J gene TRBJ1-5, with 7 bases that match TRBD1. The CDR3 length is 17 residues. The CDR3 DNA is TGTGCCAGCAGTTTCGGGCTGAGGCCAGGGGACAGTCAGCCCCGGCATTTT. Translated, it gives CASSFGLRPGDSQPRHF.

This clonotype was observed a few times. The chain recombines TRBV30 with TRBJ2-2; perhaps D is TRBD1 or TRBD2 (5 bases each). This CDR3 region has 15 residues. The V end lost 0 bases, the J end lost 5 bases, and 13 bases lay between the germline ends. The V gene's germline CDR1 is GTSNPN and CDR2 SVGIG (reference sequence). The CDR3 DNA reads TGTGCCTGGAGTGTCATAGGGACGCCAACCGGGGAGCTGTTTTTT. Encoded protein: CAWSVIGTPTGELFF.

This clonotype was seen many times. The chain recombines TRBV4-1 with TRBJ2-7; 8 bases match TRBD1. The CDR3 is 15 residues long. V trimming: 4 bases; J trimming: 7 bases; junction bases outside the gene matches: 12. Per germline, CDR1 MGHRA and CDR2 YSYEKL. In DNA form, the CDR3 reads TGCGCCAGCAGCCGGTCCGGGACAGGCCTTTTTGAGCAGTACTTC. It is translated as CASSRSGTGLFEQYF.

V usage is TRBV7-2 and J usage is TRBJ2-2; a possible D gene is TRBD2 (6 bases). The CDR3 length is 17 residues. CDR1 and CDR2 from the germline V gene are SGHTA and FQGNSA. V shed 1 base and J shed 2 bases, with 14 bases lying between them. The DNA for the CDR3 is TGTGCCAGCAGCTTAGTGGTCAGCGGGTTTAACACCGGGGAGCTGTTTTTT. As protein: CASSLVVSGFNTGELFF.

This clonotype was recorded at least ten times. The chain links TRBV7-2 to TRBJ2-4; no clear D. Germline V gene sequence: CDR1 SGHTA, CDR2 FQGNSA. This CDR3 is built from 13 residues. Between the trimmed V and J ends, which lost 3 bases and 5 bases, there was a span of 8 bases. DNA of the CDR3: TGTGCCAGCAGCTTTGTCACAGAAAACATTCAGTACTTC. This codes for CASSFVTENIQYF.